The 28 T cell receptor beta chains below all came from one sample that was sequenced in a study of T cell responses to AZD1222 COVID-19 vaccine. The data were produced by immunoSEQ multiplex PCR, yet TCRdb's version contains in-frame clones alone and is incomplete. The sample includes over 130,000 clones, just over 90% seen only once; the top ten take 5.1%. The material was peripheral blood, obtained on day 0 of AZD1222 vaccination. Every receptor here comes from an adult in good health.

V gene TRBV15 combines with J gene TRBJ2-7; D is undetermined. CDR1 and CDR2 (germline): LNHNV, YYDKDF (reference sequence). The CDR3 covers 15 residues. Between the trimmed V and J ends, which lost 0 bases and 3 bases, there was a span of 12 bases. This chain's CDR3 is CATSRDQVGGYEQYF. For the CDR3, the DNA is TGTGCCACCAGCAGAGATCAGGTCGGTGGCTACGAGCAGTACTTC.

V is TRBV30 and J is TRBJ2-7; D is possibly TRBD2 (7 bases). From germline, CDR1 is GTSNPN and CDR2 SVGIG (reference sequence). The CDR3 covers 14 residues. The germline V and J ends were trimmed by 3 bases and 2 bases, with 14 bases remaining between them. The CDR3 bases are TGTGCCTGGAGAGACCCGGGGGGCCCCTACGAGCAGTACTTC. Protein: CAWRDPGGPYEQYF. Variable domain in full (rest from reference TRBV30 and TRBJ2-7): SQTIHQWPATLVQPVGSPLSLECTVEGTSNPNLYWYRQAAGRGLQLLFYSVGIGQISSEVPQNLSASRPQDRQFILSSKKLLLSDSGFYLCAWRDPGGPYEQYFGPGTRLTVT.

The V call is TRBV9, the J call TRBJ2-3; D remains unclear. Germline assignment: CDR1 SGDLS and CDR2 YYNGEE. The CDR3 spans 13 residues. V lost 3 bases to trimming and J lost 2 bases, with 7 bases between them. CDR3 protein: CASSDSYTDTQYF. The CDR3 nucleotides read TGTGCCAGCAGCGATTCATACACAGATACGCAGTATTTT. Based on the CDR3 plus reference TRBV9 and TRBJ2-3, the full variable domain is DSGVTQTPKHLITATGQRVTLRCSPRSGDLSVYWYQQSLDQGLQFLIQYYNGEERAKGNILERFSAQQFPDLHSELNLSSLELGDSALYFCASSDSYTDTQYFGPGTRLTVL.

The CDR3 here is CASNKNGNTEAFF. The CDR3 DNA reads TGTGCCAGCAATAAAAACGGGAACACTGAAGCTTTCTTT. The J gene is TRBJ1-1, the V gene TRBV12-3 or TRBV12-4; D uncertain. The V end lost 7 bases, the J end lost 1 base, and 10 bases lay between the germline ends. CDR3 length equals 13 residues.

J is TRBJ2-2 and V is TRBV4-3; 8 bases match TRBD1. This CDR3 is 18 amino acids long. J lost 5 bases, V lost 0 bases, and 11 bases had no gene match. The germline CDR1 and CDR2 sequences are LGHNA and YSLEER. DNA for the CDR3: TGCGCCAGCAGCCAAGACGCGGCGGGCAGGGGGCCTACCGGGGAGCTGTTTTTT. Protein product: CASSQDAAGRGPTGELFF.

V is TRBV27 and J is TRBJ2-7; a weak D match, TRBD1 (6 bases). Looked up from germline, CDR1 is MNHEY and CDR2 is SMNVEV (reference sequence). The CDR3 is 14 residues long. V shed 3 bases and J shed 1 base, with 10 bases lying between them. Here the CDR3 reads CASSLFRGSYEQYF. In DNA, the CDR3 is TGTGCCAGCAGTTTGTTCAGGGGTTCCTACGAGCAGTACTTC.

A single count supports this clone. This chain uses TRBV7-2 with TRBJ2-2; no firm D call. The V end lost 2 bases, the J end lost 6 bases, and 7 bases lay between the germline ends. This CDR3 contains 13 residues. Germline CDR1 reads SGHTA; CDR2 reads FQGNSA. Written as DNA, the CDR3 is TGTGCCAGCAGCTTAAGTGGACCCGGGGAGCTGTTTTTT. It translates to CASSLSGPGELFF.

The J gene is TRBJ2-2, the V gene TRBV9, with D uncertain. From germline, CDR1 is SGDLS and CDR2 YYNGEE. The CDR3 runs to 13 residues. The V gene lost 4 bases and the J gene lost 4 bases, with 8 bases spanning the gap. The CDR3 region has the DNA TGTGCCAGCAGCCCAAGGGTCACCGGGGAGCTGTTTTTT. Its protein is CASSPRVTGELFF.

This clone was seen just once. The chain couples TRBV10-1 to TRBJ2-1; the match to TRBD2 covers 11 bases. Germline-derived CDR1 and CDR2 are WNHNN and SYGVQD (reference sequence). The trim removed 4 bases at V and 6 bases at J, leaving 8 bases unmatched. The CDR3 totals 16 residues. The CDR3: CASSALAGAVGNEQFF. CDR3 nucleotides: TGCGCCAGCAGTGCACTAGCGGGAGCCGTAGGCAATGAGCAGTTCTTC.

The rearrangement uses TRBV29-1 and TRBJ1-1; TRBD1 is a possible D gene (5 bases). This CDR3 region has 10 residues. CDR1 and CDR2 from the germline V gene are SQVTM and ANQGSEA. CDR3 sequence (DNA): TGCACCGACGGGGGCACTGAAGCTTTCTTT. This encodes CTDGGTEAFF.

The genes are TRBV27 and TRBJ1-2; D gene uncertain. V was clipped by 4 bases and J by 4 bases, with 7 bases between them. The CDR3 extends over 12 amino acids. Per the germline V gene, CDR1 is MNHEY and CDR2 is SMNVEV (reference sequence). As DNA, the CDR3 is TGTGCCAGCAGTTCCGGGTTCTATGGCTACACCTTC. Protein product: CASSSGFYGYTF.

The chain uses TRBV6-5 and TRBJ1-5; D remains unclear. The CDR3 covers 13 residues. Per the germline V gene, CDR1 is MNHEY and CDR2 is SVGAGI. With 8 bases removed from V and 0 bases from J, the gap between germline ends came to 8 bases. The DNA of the CDR3 is TGTGCCAGCCAAGGTATTAGCAATCAGCCCCAGCATTTT. It codes for CASQGISNQPQHF.

The rearrangement joins TRBV3-1 (or the pseudogene TRBV3-2) to TRBJ1-5; 7 bases fit TRBD1. Germline lookup yields CDR1 LGHDT and CDR2 YNNKEL (reference sequence). Trimming removed 1 base from V and 4 bases from J; junction bases left unmatched: 7. The length of the CDR3 is 16 residues. As DNA, the CDR3 is TGTGCCAGCAGCCAAGGAGGGGGCGTAGGTAATCAGCCCCAGCATTTT. This encodes CASSQGGGVGNQPQHF.

The chain employs TRBV19 and TRBJ1-2; 7 bases are shared with TRBD1. With V trimmed by 6 bases and J by 4 bases, 5 bases remained unmatched. The CDR3 has 13 residues. Germline lookup yields CDR1 LNHDA and CDR2 SQIVND (reference sequence). The CDR3 is CASRGQFFYGYTF. The CDR3 DNA is TGTGCCAGTAGGGGACAGTTCTTCTATGGCTACACCTTC.

The J gene is TRBJ2-3, the V gene TRBV19, with 9 bases identical to TRBD2. In germline, CDR1 is LNHDA, CDR2 SQIVND (reference sequence). J lost 2 bases, V lost 7 bases, and 4 bases had no gene match. The CDR3 has 14 residues. CDR3 region: CASMAGGPTDTQYF. The CDR3 nucleotides read TGTGCCAGTATGGCGGGGGGGCCCACAGATACGCAGTATTTT. Combining the CDR3 with reference TRBV19 and TRBJ2-3 gives the whole variable domain DGGITQSPKYLFRKEGQNVTLSCEQNLNHDAMYWYRQDPGQGLRLIYYSQIVNDFQKGDIAEGYSVSREKKESFPLTVTSAQKNPTAFYLCASMAGGPTDTQYFGPGTRLTVL.

The chain recombines TRBV12-5 with TRBJ1-2; the D is unclear. V was trimmed by 1 base and J by 4 bases, leaving 7 bases between them. The germline V gene has CDR1 LGHNT and CDR2 FRNRAP. CDR3 length: 13 residues. DNA for the CDR3: TGTGCTAGTGGTTTGGAGGGTCTCTATGGCTACACCTTC. It codes for CASGLEGLYGYTF.

The chain couples TRBV7-8 to TRBJ1-1, with no clear D. CDR3 length: 16 residues. V lost 1 base, J lost 0 bases, and 12 bases lay in between. Germline values: CDR1 SGHVS, CDR2 FQNEAQ. CDR3 residues: CASSLGRIFMNTEAFF. The DNA of the CDR3 is TGTGCCAGCAGCTTAGGGCGGATCTTCATGAACACTGAAGCTTTCTTT.

This clone was detected only once. The rearrangement links TRBV6-6 to TRBJ2-4; tentatively, D is TRBD1 (6 bases). CDR1 and CDR2 (germline): MNHNY, SVGAGI (reference sequence). This CDR3 is 14 amino acids long. V lost 2 bases and J lost 6, with 11 bases in between. CDR3 bases: TGTGCCAGCAGTTACGAGGGGGATGGAAACATTCAGTACTTC. Amino acids: CASSYEGDGNIQYF.

This chain joins TRBV5-4 and TRBJ2-1, with D tentatively TRBD1 or TRBD2 (5 bases each). The CDR3 consists of 17 residues. V shed 4 bases and J shed 4 bases, with 21 bases lying between them. Germline V lookup: CDR1 SGHNT, CDR2 YYREEE (reference sequence). The CDR3 DNA follows: TGTGCCAGCAGCCCCGGGACCCTAGAGGAAAATTACAATGAGCAGTTCTTC. As protein: CASSPGTLEENYNEQFF.

In its sample, this clone was seen once. The rearrangement uses TRBV28 and TRBJ2-1, with TRBD2 matching over 9 bases. The germline V gene has CDR1 MDHEN and CDR2 SYDVKM. The junction had 6 bases not matched to a gene; V was cut back by 6 bases and J by 6 bases. The CDR3 extends over 14 amino acids. The CDR3 DNA is TGTGCCAGCAGGGGCGGGAGGGCCGCCAATGAGCAGTTCTTC. This translates into CASRGGRAANEQFF.

This clone occurred once. V gene TRBV6-5 combines with J gene TRBJ1-1; 7 positions agree with TRBD1. Germline V CDR1 and CDR2: MNHEY, SVGAGI. V lost 0 bases, J lost 8 bases, and 3 bases stayed unmatched. CDR3 length equals 13 residues. CDR3: CASSYSQGKEAFF. The CDR3 nucleotides read TGTGCCAGCAGTTACTCACAGGGGAAGGAAGCTTTCTTT.

The CDR3 DNA follows: TGCGCCAGCAGCCAAGATCCGCGGACACCCTCCTACGAGCAGTACTTC. It codes for CASSQDPRTPSYEQYF. This chain connects TRBV4-3 to TRBJ2-7; possibly TRBD1 for D (5 bases). This CDR3 contains 16 residues. V was cut by 0 bases and J by 0 bases, with 12 bases left in between. Germline-derived CDR1 and CDR2 are LGHNA and YSLEER.

The genes are TRBV11-2 and TRBJ2-3; maybe TRBD1 (6 bases). The CDR3 runs to 15 residues. The V gene lost 11 bases and the J gene lost 0 bases, with 18 bases spanning the gap. CDR1 and CDR2 from the germline V gene are SGHAT and FQNNGV. The CDR3 protein is CASKGVGGSTDTQYF. The CDR3 nucleotides read TGTGCCTCAAAGGGGGTGGGCGGGAGCACAGATACGCAGTATTTT.

The chain joins TRBV27 to TRBJ2-3; TRBD2 matches at 10 bases. The length of the CDR3 is 15 residues. Losses at the gene ends were 8 bases for V and 2 bases for J; bases not matched to a gene: 7. Germline loops: CDR1 MNHEY, CDR2 SMNVEV (reference sequence). The CDR3 bases are TGTGCCAGCGGAAAGCGGGGGGGCCCCACAGATACGCAGTATTTT. It codes for CASGKRGGPTDTQYF.

V is TRBV28 and J is TRBJ2-7; 8 nucleotides align to TRBD2. The CDR3 runs 16 residues. From germline, CDR1 is MDHEN and CDR2 SYDVKM. The V segment lost 8 bases and the J segment 0 bases; nucleotides outside the gene matches: 12. The CDR3 loop reads CASLRGGLADSYEQYF. The CDR3, as DNA: TGTGCCAGCCTCCGCGGGGGGCTAGCGGACTCCTACGAGCAGTACTTC.

The chain joins TRBV19 to TRBJ1-2; 10 bases agree with TRBD1. Germline V gives CDR1 LNHDA, CDR2 SQIVND (reference sequence). This CDR3 region has 14 residues. J lost 8 bases, V lost 5 bases, and 8 bases had no gene match. CDR3 bases: TGTGCCAGTAGTCCCGGGACAGGGGATTACGGCTACACCTTC. Its protein product is CASSPGTGDYGYTF.

V gene TRBV18 combines with J gene TRBJ2-1, with 14 bases fitting TRBD2. Looked up from germline, CDR1 is KGHSH and CDR2 is LQKENI. The CDR3 is 17 amino acids. Trimming cost V 3 bases and J 4 bases; bases outside gene matches: 5. The CDR3 DNA sequence: TGTGCCAGCTCACCTCGGACTAGCGGGGGGAATTACAATGAGCAGTTCTTC. The encoded protein is CASSPRTSGGNYNEQFF.

The chain links TRBV6-5 to TRBJ2-7; 7 nucleotides line up with TRBD1. Germline V gives CDR1 MNHEY, CDR2 SVGAGI. The J segment lost 5 bases and the V segment lost 8 bases, leaving 12 bases of the junction unmatched. This CDR3 is 14 amino acids long. Written as DNA, the CDR3 is TGTGCCAGCGGGCCGGCAGACAGGGTTGACGAGCAGTACTTC. It specifies CASGPADRVDEQYF.